The T cell receptor (beta chain) under discussion was sequenced for a study of beta chain features in type 1 diabetes. Study-wide findings and caveats: Whatever favoring of shorter templates PCR might show would apply equally to patients and controls. Patients showed naive, central memory and Treg TCRB repertoires that appeared more similar than those of healthy donors. Researchers report that Type 1 diabetes patients had moderately but significantly shorter TCRB CDR3s across all four CD4+ subsets.

Expressed TCRB transcripts were sequenced, since all the RNA that had been isolated was reverse transcribed. Profiled with immunoSEQ multiplex PCR; TCRdb holds only in-frame clones, not every one. The table lists 310,000 or so clones, 6.5% to 10% of them singletons. On average, the one heparinised blood draw given by each donor was approximately 0.12 L. This clone was detected a few times. Antigen: not known. This clonotype originated in a young woman in good health. Sequenced sample: central memory CD4+ T cells from blood.

Here the CDR3 DNA reads TGTGCCAGCAGTTCTTTGGGGGACAATGAGCAGTTCTTC. Amino acids: CASSSLGDNEQFF. V and J are TRBV28 and TRBJ2-1; either TRBD1 or TRBD2 may fit D (5 bases each). The germline V gene encodes CDR1 MDHEN and CDR2 SYDVKM. This CDR3 is built from 13 residues. V gave up 4 bases and J gave up 5 bases, with 9 bases separating them.